The TCR beta chain described here comes from a study of blood T cell repertoires in COVID-19. Study-level background: From T cells, B-cell-depleted T cells, or PBMCs came the material, which was cDNA or gDNA.

The CDR3 has 14 amino acids. V was trimmed by 8 bases and J by 2 bases, leaving 17 bases between them. The germline V gene encodes CDR1 SQVTM and CDR2 ANQGSEA. In the original analysis: Nucleated cell counts were estimated from reference gene primer amplification. Sequencing used immunoSEQ multiplex PCR; TCRdb keeps in-frame clones, though not all of them. That table is the source of V, J and clone size, and D and trimming were worked out from the DNA. This table has some 140,000 clones, 84% appearing once. The source of this sequence is a human donor in a cohort sampled during active COVID-19. Sequences were obtained from peripheral blood. The V call is TRBV29-1, the J call TRBJ2-3; perhaps TRBD1 as D (5 bases). The CDR3 is CSTDFSGATDTQYF. CDR3 sequence (DNA): TGCAGCACCGATTTTAGTGGGGCCACAGATACGCAGTATTTT.